Sequencing of this TCR beta chain was carried out in a study of T cell responses to AZD1222 COVID-19 vaccine (dated by TCRdb to the early 2020s). In terms of the full investigation: A total of approximately 240 trial participants underwent TCR sequencing, of whom some 210 received two doses of AZD1222 and about 25 received two doses of the MenACWY control vaccine. Enrollment into the trials was organized by age into subgroups of 18-55, 56-69 and 70-plus years, and those subgroups contained approximately 150, 30 and 60 TCR-sequenced participants, respectively.

Worth noting for this clone: Its specific antigen is unknown. No base quality information exists; no much larger clone differs at one position.

What the authors observed across the whole study: Conclusions about previously exposed vaccinees are limited because only a handful of AZD1222 recipients were SARS-CoV-2 seropositive at baseline. Participants were mostly white British and included more females than males, and it was suggested by the authors that clonal diversity may have been underestimated. After two AZD1222 doses, both the breadth and the depth of spike-specific TCRs were significantly higher than at day 0 and than in MenACWY recipients. The 56-69-year group was small, and its depth increase did not reach significance, likely because of low power. Because no day 14 peak-response samples were available, repertoires were characterized only after the peak T cell response. CD4 TCRs associated with the vaccine covered the entire spike protein, and the dominant responses were in regions 160-218 and 743-854. Reportedly, close to half of the unique spike-specific TCRs recognized epitopes lying outside the regions that are mutated in the B.1.351 and B.1.1.7 variants.

The sample's time point, from its label and the paper: about 28 days (+/-7) after the second vaccine dose. AZD1222 recipients with second doses at about 4 weeks or about 12 weeks were pooled, because spike-specific TCR depth and breadth did not differ between schedules. Samples from vaccinated people were obtained from the UK trials COV001 and COV002, which included a single-blind randomized controlled phase 2/3 trial of AZD1222 (ChAdOx1 nCoV-19) in healthy adults. Trial participant PBMC samples were collected at day 0 and day 28 after the second dose for TCRbeta chain sequencing. The CDR3 regions of human TCRbeta chains were analyzed by immunosequencing. For the original study's pipeline: TCRs in the repertoires were matched against a reference library of SARS-CoV-2-specific TCRs that had been generated with the MIRA antigen-specificity platform. Breadth was defined as the fraction of unique TCRs that were SARS-CoV-2-associated, and depth was defined as the fraction of total T cells that were SARS-CoV-2-associated. Using the MIRA data, each spike-specific TCR was mapped to the spike region that the TCR reacts to and placed in a CD4 or CD8 class. Log10-transformed breadth and depth values were compared by one-way ANOVA with Sidak's multiple comparisons tests. This immuneACCESS table, as held by TCRdb, lists in-frame sequences with V and J called but not all clones. Of the missing ones, under half trace to an unresolved V gene in checked studies; the others have no known cause. Clone size and V and J calls were adopted from that table, with D and trimming inferred from the DNA. Counted in this sample were nearly 90,000 clones; around 89% of them appeared once. 5% to 6.5% of the sample lies in the top ten.

The CDR3 goes from the cysteine to the phenylalanine over 15 residues. Only the CDR3 portion is preserved as DNA: 45 bases, with reading frame beginning at the first base. Trimmed from V: 4 bases; trimmed from J: 8 bases; junction bases lacking a gene match: 9. CDR1 and CDR2 (MDHEN, SYDVKM) derive from the germline V gene. This specimen was peripheral blood, taken 28 days after the second AZD1222 dose. The chain is encoded by TRBV28 joined to TRBJ1-4; 8 central bases correspond to TRBD1. The TCR sequence derives from an adult who received the AZD1222 COVID-19 vaccine. Read as DNA, the sequence is TGTGCCAGCAGTTCCTCAGGGGGCTTGGGGGAAAAACTGTTTTTT. The translation is CASSSSGGLGEKLFF. This CDR3, with the reference TRBV28 and TRBJ1-4 proteins standing in past its ends, gives the full variable domain DVKVTQSSRYLVKRTGEKVFLECVQDMDHENMFWYRQDPGLGLRLIYFSYDVKMKEKGDIPEGYSVSREKKERFSLILESASTNQTSMYLCASSSSGGLGEKLFFGSGTQLSVL.